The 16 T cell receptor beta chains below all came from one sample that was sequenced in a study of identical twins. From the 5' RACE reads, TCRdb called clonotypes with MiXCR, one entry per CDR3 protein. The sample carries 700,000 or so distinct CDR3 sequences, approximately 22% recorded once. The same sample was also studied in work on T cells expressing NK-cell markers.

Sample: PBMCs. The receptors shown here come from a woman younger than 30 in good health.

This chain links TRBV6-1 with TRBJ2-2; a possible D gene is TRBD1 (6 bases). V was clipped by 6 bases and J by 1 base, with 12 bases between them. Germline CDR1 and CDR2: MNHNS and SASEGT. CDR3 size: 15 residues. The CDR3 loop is CASRRTGKNTGELFF. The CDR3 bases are TGTGCCAGCAGACGCACAGGGAAGAACACCGGGGAGCTGTTTTTT.

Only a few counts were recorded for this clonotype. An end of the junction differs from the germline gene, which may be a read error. This chain's CDR3 is CACSLAGGRTAKNIQYF. The DNA of the CDR3 is TGTGCCTGCAGTTTAGCTGGCGGGAGGACGGCCAAAAACATTCAGTACTTC. This chain links TRBV12-3 or TRBV12-4 with TRBJ2-4; 8 bases are shared with TRBD2. The CDR3 is 17 residues long.

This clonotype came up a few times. The CDR3 sequence is CASSDPPRGTDTQYF. CDR3 DNA: TGTGCCAGCAGTGATCCTCCCCGGGGGACAGATACGCAGTATTTT. The V gene is TRBV25-1, the J gene TRBJ2-3, with a weak D call TRBD2 (6 bases). Germline values: CDR1 MGHDK, CDR2 SYGVNS. Trimming shortened V by 3 bases and J by 3 bases, and 13 bases separated the two germline ends. The CDR3 contains 15 residues.

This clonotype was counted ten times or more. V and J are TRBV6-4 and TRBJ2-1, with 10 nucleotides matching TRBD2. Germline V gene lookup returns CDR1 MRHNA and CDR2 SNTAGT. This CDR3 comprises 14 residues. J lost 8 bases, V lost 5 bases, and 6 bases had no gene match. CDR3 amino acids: CASSQAGGPDEQFF. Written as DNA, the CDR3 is TGTGCCAGCAGTCAAGCGGGAGGGCCCGATGAGCAGTTCTTC.

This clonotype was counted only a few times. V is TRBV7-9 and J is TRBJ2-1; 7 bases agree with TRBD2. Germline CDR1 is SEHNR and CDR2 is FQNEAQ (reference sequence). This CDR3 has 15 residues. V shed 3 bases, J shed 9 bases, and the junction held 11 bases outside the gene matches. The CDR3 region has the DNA TGTGCCAGCAGCTTTTGGGGGAGGGCCATAGGTGAGCAGTTCTTC. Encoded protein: CASSFWGRAIGEQFF.

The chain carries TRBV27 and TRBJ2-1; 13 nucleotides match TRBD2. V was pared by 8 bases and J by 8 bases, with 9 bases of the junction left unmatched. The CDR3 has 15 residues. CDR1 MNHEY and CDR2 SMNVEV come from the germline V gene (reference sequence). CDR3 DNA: TGTGCCAGCGTTGGGACTAGCGGGATTAATCATGAGCAGTTCTTC. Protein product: CASVGTSGINHEQFF.

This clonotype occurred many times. The CDR3 region has the DNA TGTGCCAGCAGCTTAGTACCCGGGGGCGAGCAGTACTTC. Protein product: CASSLVPGGEQYF. The J gene is TRBJ2-7, the V gene TRBV7-3; D perhaps matches TRBD2 (6 bases). Germline assignment: CDR1 SGHTA and CDR2 FQGTGA. Trimming pared 2 bases from V and 6 bases from J, leaving 11 bases between. CDR3 size: 13 residues.

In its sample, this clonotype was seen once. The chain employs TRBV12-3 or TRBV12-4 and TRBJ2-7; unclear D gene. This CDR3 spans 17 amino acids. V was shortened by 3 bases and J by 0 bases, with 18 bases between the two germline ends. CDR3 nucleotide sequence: TGTGCCAGCAGTTTCGGGCGTTTGGACCAGAGCTCCTACGAGCAGTACTTC. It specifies CASSFGRLDQSSYEQYF.

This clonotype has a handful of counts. This CDR3 reads CSARRPGLNYGYTF. As DNA, the CDR3 is TGCAGTGCTAGAAGGCCAGGCCTTAACTATGGCTACACCTTC. This rearrangement joins TRBV20-1 to TRBJ1-2; D is unresolved. V was clipped by 2 bases and J by 1 base, with 11 bases between them. CDR1 is DFQATT, CDR2 SNEGSKA, per germline (reference sequence). The CDR3 spans 14 residues.

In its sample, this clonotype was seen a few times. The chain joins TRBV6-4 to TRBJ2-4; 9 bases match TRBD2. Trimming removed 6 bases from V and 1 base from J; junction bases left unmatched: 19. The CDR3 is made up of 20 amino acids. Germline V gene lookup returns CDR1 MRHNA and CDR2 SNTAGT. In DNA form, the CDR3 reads TGTGCCAGCAGCGACGAATGGTTAGCGGGGGCCGCGGAGGCCAAAAACATTCAGTACTTC. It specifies CASSDEWLAGAAEAKNIQYF.

The CDR3 DNA follows: TGCAGCGTTGAAGGTTTAGGGCAGGGTGACCCCTACGAGCAGTACTTC. The encoded protein is CSVEGLGQGDPYEQYF. This sequence joins TRBV29-1 and TRBJ2-7, with D maybe TRBD1 (5 bases). CDR1 and CDR2 (germline): SQVTM, ANQGSEA. The CDR3 consists of 16 residues. The V end lost 1 base, the J end lost 2 bases, and 18 bases lay between the germline ends.

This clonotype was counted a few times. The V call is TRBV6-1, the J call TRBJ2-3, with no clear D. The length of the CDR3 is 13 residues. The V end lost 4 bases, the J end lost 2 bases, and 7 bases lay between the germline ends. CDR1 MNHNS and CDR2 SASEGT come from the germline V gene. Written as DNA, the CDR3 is TGTGCCAGCAGTGGATTATTCACAGATACGCAGTATTTT. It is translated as CASSGLFTDTQYF.

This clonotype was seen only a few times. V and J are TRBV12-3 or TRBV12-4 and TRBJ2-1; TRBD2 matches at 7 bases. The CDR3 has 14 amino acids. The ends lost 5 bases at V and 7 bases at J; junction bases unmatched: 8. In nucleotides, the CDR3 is TGTGCCAGCAGTATACTCGGGAGGTTTAATGAGCAGTTCTTC. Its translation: CASSILGRFNEQFF.

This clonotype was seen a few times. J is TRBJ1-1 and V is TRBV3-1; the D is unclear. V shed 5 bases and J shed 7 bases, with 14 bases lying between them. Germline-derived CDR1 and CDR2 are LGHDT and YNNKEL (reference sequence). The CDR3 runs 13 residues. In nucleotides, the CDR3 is TGTGCCAGCAGCTTCCCCGGGCAGATTGAAGCTTTCTTT. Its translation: CASSFPGQIEAFF.

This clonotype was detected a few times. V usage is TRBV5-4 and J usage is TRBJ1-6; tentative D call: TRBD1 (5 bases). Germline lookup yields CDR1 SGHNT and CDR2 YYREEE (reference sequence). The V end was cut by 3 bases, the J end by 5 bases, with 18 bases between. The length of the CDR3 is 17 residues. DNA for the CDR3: TGTGCCAGCAGCTGGGAGACGGCGGGGGGTGATAATTCACCCCTCCACTTT. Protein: CASSWETAGGDNSPLHF.

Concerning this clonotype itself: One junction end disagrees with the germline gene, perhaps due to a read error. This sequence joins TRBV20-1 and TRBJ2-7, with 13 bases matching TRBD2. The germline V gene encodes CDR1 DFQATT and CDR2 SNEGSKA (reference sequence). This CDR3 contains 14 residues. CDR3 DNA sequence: TGCAGTTCTAGCAAAGGACTAGCGGGAGCCGAGCAGTACTTC. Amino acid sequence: CSSSKGLAGAEQYF.